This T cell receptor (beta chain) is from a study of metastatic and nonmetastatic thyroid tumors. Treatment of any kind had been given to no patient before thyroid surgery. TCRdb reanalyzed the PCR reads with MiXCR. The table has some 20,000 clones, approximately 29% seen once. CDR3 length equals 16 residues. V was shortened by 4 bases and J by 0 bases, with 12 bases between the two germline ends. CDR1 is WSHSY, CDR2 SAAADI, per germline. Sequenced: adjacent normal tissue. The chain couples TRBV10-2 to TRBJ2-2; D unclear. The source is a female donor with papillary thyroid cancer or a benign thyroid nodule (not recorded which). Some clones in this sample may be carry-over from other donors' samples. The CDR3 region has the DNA TGCGCCAGCAGTGTGGAGACGCCGCCGAACACCGGGGAGCTGTTTTTT. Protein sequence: CASSVETPPNTGELFF.